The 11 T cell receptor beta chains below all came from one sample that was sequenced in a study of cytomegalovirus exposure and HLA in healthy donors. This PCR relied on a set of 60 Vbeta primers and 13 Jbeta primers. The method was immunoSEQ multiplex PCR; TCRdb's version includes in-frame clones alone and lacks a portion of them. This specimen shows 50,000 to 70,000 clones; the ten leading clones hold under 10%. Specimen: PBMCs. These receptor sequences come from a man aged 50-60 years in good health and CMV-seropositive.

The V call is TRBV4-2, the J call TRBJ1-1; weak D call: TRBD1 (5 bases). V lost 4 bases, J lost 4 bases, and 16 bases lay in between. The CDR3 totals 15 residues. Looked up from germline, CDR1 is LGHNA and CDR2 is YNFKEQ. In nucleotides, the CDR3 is TGTGCCAGCAGCCCGCTAGAACAGGATGTCACTGAAGCTTTCTTT. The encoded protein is CASSPLEQDVTEAFF.

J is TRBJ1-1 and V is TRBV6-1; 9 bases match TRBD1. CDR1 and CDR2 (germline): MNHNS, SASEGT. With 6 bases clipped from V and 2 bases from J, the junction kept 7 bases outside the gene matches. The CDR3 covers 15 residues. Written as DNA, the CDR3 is TGTGCCAGCAGGTTGGACAGGGGCGCAAACACTGAAGCTTTCTTT. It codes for CASRLDRGANTEAFF.

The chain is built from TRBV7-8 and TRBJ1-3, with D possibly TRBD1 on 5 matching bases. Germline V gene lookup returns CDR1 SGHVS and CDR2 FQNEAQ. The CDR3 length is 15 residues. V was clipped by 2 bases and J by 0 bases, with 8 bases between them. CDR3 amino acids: CASSLRGPSGNTIYF. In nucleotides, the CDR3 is TGTGCCAGCAGCTTAAGGGGTCCCTCTGGAAACACCATATATTTT.

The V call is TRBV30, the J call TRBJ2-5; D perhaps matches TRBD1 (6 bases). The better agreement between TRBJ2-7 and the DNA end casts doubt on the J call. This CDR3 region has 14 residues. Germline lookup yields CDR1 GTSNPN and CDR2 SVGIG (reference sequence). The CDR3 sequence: CAWSGESRGYEQYF. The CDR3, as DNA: TGTGCCTGGAGTGGGGAAAGCAGGGGATACGAGCAGTACTTC.

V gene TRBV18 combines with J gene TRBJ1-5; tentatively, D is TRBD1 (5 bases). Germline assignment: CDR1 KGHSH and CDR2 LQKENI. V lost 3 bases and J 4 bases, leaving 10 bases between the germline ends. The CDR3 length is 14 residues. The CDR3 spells CASSPSTENQPQHF. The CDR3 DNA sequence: TGTGCCAGCTCACCGTCGACAGAGAATCAGCCCCAGCATTTT. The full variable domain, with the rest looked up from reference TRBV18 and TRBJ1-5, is NAGVMQNPRHLVRRRGQEARLRCSPMKGHSHVYWYRQLPEEGLKFMVYLQKENIIDESGMPKERFSAEFPKEGPSILRIQQVVRGDSAAYFCASSPSTENQPQHFGDGTRLSIL.

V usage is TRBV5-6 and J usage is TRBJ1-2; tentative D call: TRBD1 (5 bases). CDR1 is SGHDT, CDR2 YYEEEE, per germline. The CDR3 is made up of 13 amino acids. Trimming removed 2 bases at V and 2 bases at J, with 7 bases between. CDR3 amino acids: CASSLKGNYGYTF. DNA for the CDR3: TGTGCCAGCAGCTTAAAGGGGAACTATGGCTACACCTTC.

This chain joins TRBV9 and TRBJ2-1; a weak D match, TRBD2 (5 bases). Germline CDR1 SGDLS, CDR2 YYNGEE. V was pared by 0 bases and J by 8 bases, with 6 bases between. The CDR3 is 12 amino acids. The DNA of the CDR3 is TGTGCCAGCAGCGTAGGCGGGCATGAGCAGTTCTTC. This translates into CASSVGGHEQFF.

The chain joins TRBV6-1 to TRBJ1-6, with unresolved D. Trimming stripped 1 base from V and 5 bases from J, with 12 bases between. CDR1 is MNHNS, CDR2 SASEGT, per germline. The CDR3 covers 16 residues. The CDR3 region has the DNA TGTGCCAGCAGTGAAGTGGGAGGGAGAAATAATTCACCCCTCCACTTT. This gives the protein CASSEVGGRNNSPLHF.

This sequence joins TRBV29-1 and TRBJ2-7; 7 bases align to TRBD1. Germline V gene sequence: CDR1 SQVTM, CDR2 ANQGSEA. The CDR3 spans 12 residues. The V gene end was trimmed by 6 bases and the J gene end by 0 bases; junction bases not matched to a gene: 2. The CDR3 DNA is TGCAGCGTGACAGGGAGCTCCTACGAGCAGTACTTC. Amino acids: CSVTGSSYEQYF.

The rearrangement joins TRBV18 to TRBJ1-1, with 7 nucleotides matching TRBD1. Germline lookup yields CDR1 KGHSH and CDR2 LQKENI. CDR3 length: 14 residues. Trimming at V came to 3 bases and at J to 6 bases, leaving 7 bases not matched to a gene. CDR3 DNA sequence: TGTGCCAGCTCACCTCGACAGGGTGGAGCTGAAGCTTTCTTT. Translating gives CASSPRQGGAEAFF.

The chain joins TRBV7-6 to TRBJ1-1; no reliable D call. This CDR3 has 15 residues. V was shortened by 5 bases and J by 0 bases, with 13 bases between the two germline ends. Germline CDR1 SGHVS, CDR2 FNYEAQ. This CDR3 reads CASSPRSNMNTEAFF. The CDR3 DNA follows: TGTGCCAGCAGCCCCCGTAGCAACATGAACACTGAAGCTTTCTTT.